The 8 T cell receptor beta chains listed next were all sequenced from one sample in a study of CXCR3-negative and CXCR3-positive naive CD8 T cells. Study results and limitations: When CXCR3-positive naive cells were set against CXCR3-negative naive cells, the former had more hydrophobic TRB CDR3s.

Each TRB cDNA library was prepared by 5' RACE (with UMI labels). Reprocessing the 5' RACE reads, TCRdb reports a single entry for every CDR3 protein and omits DNA. In all, the sample yields about 84,000 distinct CDR3 sequences. For these receptors, no antigen is known. The sequenced material came from naive CXCR3+ CD8+ T cells from blood. The subset here: CD45RO-CCR7+CD27+CD95- naive CD8+ T cells expressing CXCR3 (TNR3+). The receptors shown here come from a human donor in good health. Some clones in this sample may be carry-over from other donors' samples.

The chain recombines TRBV12-5 with TRBJ2-3. CDR3 length: 11 amino acids. In germline, CDR1 is LGHNT, CDR2 FRNRAP. The CDR3 loop reads CASGLFGTQYF.

This CDR3 is CASSLTNTRRPQYQETQYF. This chain connects TRBV7-2 to TRBJ2-5; lacking DNA, the TRBD1 call made by TCRdb goes unchecked. Per the germline V gene, CDR1 is SGHTA and CDR2 is FQGNSA. CDR3 length equals 19 residues.

The V call is TRBV23-1, the J call TRBJ2-1; TCRdb calls TRBD1, which cannot be checked without DNA. TRBV23-1 is noted as an ORF with a role that remains uncertain. The CDR3 is 16 residues long. The CDR3 here is CASSLGTPFSYNEQFF.

The chain employs TRBV2 and TRBJ2-1; TCRdb reports TRBD2, a call that lacks DNA to check it against. Germline V gives CDR1 SNHLY, CDR2 FYNNEI. This CDR3 has 12 residues. This CDR3 reads CASKTIPLEQFF.

This sequence joins TRBV15 and TRBJ2-5; absent DNA, TCRdb's TRBD1 call cannot be checked. The CDR3 loop spans 15 amino acids. Germline V gene lookup returns CDR1 LNHNV and CDR2 YYDKDF (reference sequence). CDR3 region: CATSRGTGGDETQYF. The full variable domain, in which reference TRBV15 and TRBJ2-5 provide the parts outside the CDR3, is DAMVIQNPRYQVTQFGKPVTLSCSQTLNHNVMYWYQQKSSQAPKLLFHYYDKDFNNEADTPDNFQSRRPNTSFCFLDIRSPGLGDTAMYLCATSRGTGGDETQYFGPGTRLLVL.

V is TRBV10-3 and J is TRBJ2-3; TCRdb's D gene call, TRBD2, goes unchecked for lack of DNA. Germline CDR1 reads ENHRY; CDR2 reads SYGVKD. The CDR3 covers 16 residues. Here the CDR3 reads CAISERRGGVTDTQYF.

The CDR3 region is CASSSIGGDANTEAFF. V is TRBV11-2 and J is TRBJ1-1; TCRdb calls TRBD1, which cannot be checked without DNA. This CDR3 has 16 residues. Germline CDR1 SGHAT, CDR2 FQNNGV.

This sequence joins TRBV25-1 and TRBJ2-7; TCRdb names TRBD1, which stays unverified in the absence of DNA. Germline assignment: CDR1 MGHDK and CDR2 SYGVNS. CDR3 size: 17 residues. The CDR3 here is CASSEYYGGTPAYEQYF.